This T cell receptor (beta chain) came from a study of CD8 T cells in ankylosing spondylitis. Study results and caveats: Characteristic, it appeared, of ankylosing spondylitis blood was a TCR beta motif of about eight highly homologous variants. Clones linked to disease were reported to show significant enrichment in matched ankylosing spondylitis synovial fluid. Past studies reported some motif variants in reactive arthritis synovial fluid and blood.

In making TCR beta libraries, quantitative 5'-RACE with molecular barcodes was used. TCRdb redid the calling of the 5' RACE reads with MiXCR, one entry per CDR3 protein. The profile shows hundreds of thousands of distinct CDR3 sequences, 17% of them singletons. This clonotype was detected a few times. As yet, its antigen is unknown. Germline values: CDR1 SQVTM, CDR2 ANQGSEA. The V gene end was trimmed by 3 bases and the J gene end by 7 bases; junction bases not matched to a gene: 6. CDR3 length: 14 residues. The sample taken for sequencing was blood, either unsorted or a sorted T cell fraction (not recorded which). The rearrangement joins TRBV29-1 to TRBJ1-4, with 9 bases fitting TRBD1. The clonotype originates from a male donor with ankylosing spondylitis. This CDR3 is CSVELQGAREKLFF. CDR3 nucleotide sequence: TGCAGCGTTGAGTTACAGGGGGCACGTGAAAAACTGTTTTTT.